This T cell receptor beta chain was recovered during a study of beta chain features in type 1 diabetes. Study information: Examination covered under 120 million sorted cells spanning all samples. Study results and limitations: Moderate yet significant TCRB CDR3 shortening was seen in Type 1 diabetes patients in all four CD4+ subsets.

Germline loops: CDR1 MNHEY, CDR2 SVGAGI. CDR3 length: 12 amino acids. Trimming cost V 0 bases and J 6 bases, with 3 bases left between them. Investigators reverse transcribed all isolated RNA, so they sequenced expressed TCRB transcripts. Regulatory, naive and central memory T cell samples averaged around 3.5 million reads. Assay: immunoSEQ multiplex PCR; the TCRdb copy retains only in-frame clones and omits some. Here the sample spans 300,000 or so clones, roughly 14% being singletons. Researchers reported sorting CD4+ naive, central memory, regulatory and stem cell-like memory cells via CD45RO/CCR7/CD25/CD127/CD95/CD27. The authors obtained over 95% purity in all sorted populations. This clone was seen a few times. Antigen specificity is unknown.

This chain uses TRBV6-5 with TRBJ2-1; D remains unclear. Sample: naive CD4+ T cells from blood. The TCR was taken from a young woman with type 1 diabetes. The CDR3 DNA is TGTGCCAGCAGTTACTCGAGCAATGAGCAGTTCTTC. This sequence encodes CASSYSSNEQFF.